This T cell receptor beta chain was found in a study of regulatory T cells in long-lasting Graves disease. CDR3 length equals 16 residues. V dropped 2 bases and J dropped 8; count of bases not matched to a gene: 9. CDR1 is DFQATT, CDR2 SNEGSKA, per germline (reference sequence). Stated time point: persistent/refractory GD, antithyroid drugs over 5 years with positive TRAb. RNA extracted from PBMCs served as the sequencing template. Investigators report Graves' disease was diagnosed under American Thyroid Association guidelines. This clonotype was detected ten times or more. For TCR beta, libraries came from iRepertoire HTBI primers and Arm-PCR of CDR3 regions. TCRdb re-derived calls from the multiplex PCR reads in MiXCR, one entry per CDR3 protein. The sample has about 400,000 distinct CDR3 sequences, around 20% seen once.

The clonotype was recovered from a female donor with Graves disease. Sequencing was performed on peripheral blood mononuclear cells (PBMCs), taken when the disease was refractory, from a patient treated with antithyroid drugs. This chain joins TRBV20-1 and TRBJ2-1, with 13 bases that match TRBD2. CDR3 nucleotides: TGCAGTGCTAGATTTACTAGCGGGAGGGCTGTCGATGAGCAGTTCTTC. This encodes CSARFTSGRAVDEQFF.